These 31 T cell receptor beta chains were all obtained from the same sample, sequenced in a study of Graves' ophthalmopathy and Graves' hyperthyroidism. As the template, RNA transcripts were used to amplify TCR beta CDR3 regions. First-round RT-PCR employed HTBI primers, with a second-round multiplex PCR after it. TCRdb passed the multiplex PCR reads through MiXCR, listing each CDR3 protein once. The sample contains 600,000 to 950,000 distinct CDR3 sequences, about 44% of which appear only once. Sequencing was carried out using peripheral blood. Receptors originate from an adult man with Graves' ophthalmopathy.

The chain couples TRBV20-1 to TRBJ1-5; D not certain. Trimming shortened V by 2 bases and J by 1 base, and 9 bases separated the two germline ends. In germline, CDR1 is DFQATT, CDR2 SNEGSKA (reference sequence). The CDR3 extends over 14 amino acids. The CDR3 DNA reads TGCAGTGCTAGAAGCGATAAGAGCAATCAGCCCCAGCATTTT. Translated: CSARSDKSNQPQHF.

V usage is TRBV9 and J usage is TRBJ2-5; D may be TRBD2 (6 bases). Trimming stripped 6 bases from V and 3 bases from J, with 15 bases between. This CDR3 region has 14 residues. Germline V lookup: CDR1 SGDLS, CDR2 YYNGEE. The CDR3 sequence is CASNRGRIEETQYF. The CDR3 DNA reads TGTGCCAGCAACAGAGGGAGGATAGAAGAGACCCAGTACTTC.

This chain joins TRBV10-3 and TRBJ2-7, with 7 bases lining up with TRBD1. CDR3 size: 15 residues. Germline V gives CDR1 ENHRY, CDR2 SYGVKD. J was trimmed by 6 bases and V by 4 bases; bases with no gene match: 12. This CDR3 is CAISAPGQEFGEQYF. CDR3 nucleotides: TGTGCCATCAGTGCCCCTGGACAGGAATTCGGCGAGCAGTACTTC.

This clonotype has a handful of counts. This rearrangement joins TRBV7-8 to TRBJ2-7, with D tentatively TRBD2 (5 bases). The CDR3 sequence is 15 residues long. V lost 4 bases to trimming and J lost 2 bases, with 15 bases between them. The germline gives CDR1 SGHVS, CDR2 FQNEAQ. The CDR3 is CASSYRRVRAYEQYF. CDR3 nucleotides: TGTGCCAGCAGCTACCGTAGAGTGCGGGCCTACGAGCAGTACTTC.

The chain recombines TRBV7-2 with TRBJ2-1; no clear D. Germline-derived CDR1 and CDR2 are SGHTA and FQGNSA. V was shortened by 7 bases and J by 5 bases, with 12 bases between the two germline ends. CDR3 size: 13 residues. The CDR3 DNA is TGTGCCAGCACCTATCCGGCCGACAATGAGCAGTTCTTC. Its translation: CASTYPADNEQFF.

In its sample, this clonotype was seen many times. V and J are TRBV7-9 and TRBJ1-4; no clear D gene. Trimming took 5 bases from V and 6 from J, leaving 13 bases between them. Germline V gene data show CDR1 as SEHNR and CDR2 as FQNEAQ (reference sequence). CDR3 length: 14 residues. CDR3 in DNA: TGTGCCAGCAGCCCGGGTGGAGGGCATGAAAAACTGTTTTTT. Translated, it gives CASSPGGGHEKLFF. The whole variable domain, remainder taken from reference TRBV7-9 and TRBJ1-4, is DTGVSQNPRHKITKRGQNVTFRCDPISEHNRLYWYRQTLGQGPEFLTYFQNEAQLEKSRLLSDRFSAERPKGSFSTLEIQRTEQGDSAMYLCASSPGGGHEKLFFGSGTQLSVL.

This chain uses TRBV25-1 with TRBJ2-2; D is unresolved. From germline, CDR1 is MGHDK and CDR2 SYGVNS. This CDR3 comprises 15 residues. The V and J ends lost 3 bases and 4 bases respectively, with 12 bases between them. This CDR3 is CASSDQTPVTGELFF. Here the CDR3 DNA reads TGTGCCAGCAGTGATCAGACACCAGTCACCGGGGAGCTGTTTTTT.

The chain is built from TRBV2 and TRBJ1-2, with D perhaps TRBD1 (5 bases). Germline V gene lookup returns CDR1 SNHLY and CDR2 FYNNEI. This CDR3 spans 15 amino acids. Trimming removed 8 bases at V and 4 bases at J, with 20 bases between. The chain's CDR3 is CASATLTGEAYGYTF. CDR3 nucleotides: TGTGCCAGCGCTACCCTTACGGGGGAAGCCTATGGCTACACCTTC.

This clonotype was seen ten or more times. V and J are TRBV29-1 and TRBJ1-2; D may be TRBD1 (5 bases). The V gene's germline CDR1 is SQVTM and CDR2 ANQGSEA. Trimming shortened V by 0 bases and J by 7 bases, and 15 bases separated the two germline ends. The length of the CDR3 is 14 residues. The CDR3 DNA follows: TGCAGCGTTGAAGAGTACGGCAGGGTAACTGGCTACACCTTC. Translated: CSVEEYGRVTGYTF.

The rearrangement joins TRBV6-1 to TRBJ1-5; D is ambiguous. V was shortened by 5 bases and J by 6 bases, with 11 bases between the two germline ends. This CDR3 is built from 13 residues. CDR1 and CDR2 from the germline V gene are MNHNS and SASEGT. The CDR3 loop reads CASSTAWGQPQHF. CDR3 DNA: TGTGCCAGCAGTACGGCATGGGGTCAGCCCCAGCATTTT.

The CDR3 DNA reads as TGTGCCAGCAGTTCCCCCTTCCAGACCCAGCATTTT. This translates into CASSSPFQTQHF. The chain combines TRBV7-2 with TRBJ1-5; D uncertain. V shed 6 bases and J shed 11 bases, with 14 bases lying between them. Germline V gene lookup returns CDR1 SGHTA and CDR2 FQGNSA. The CDR3 consists of 12 residues.

CDR3 in amino acids: CATSAPRGQAQPQHF. The CDR3 coding sequence is TGTGCCACCAGTGCCCCTAGGGGACAAGCCCAGCCCCAGCATTTT. The chain recombines TRBV24-1 with TRBJ1-5; a possible D gene is TRBD1 (6 bases). Germline values: CDR1 KGHDR, CDR2 SFDVKD. Deletions cut 5 bases from V and 7 bases from J, with 17 bases between. This CDR3 is built from 15 residues.

The CDR3 region is CSARADTEAFF. Here the CDR3 DNA reads TGCAGTGCTAGAGCGGACACTGAAGCTTTCTTT. The rearrangement links TRBV20-1 to TRBJ1-1; no clear D gene. The ends were cut back, 1 base at V and 3 bases at J, with 3 bases in the middle. The germline V gene has CDR1 DFQATT and CDR2 SNEGSKA (reference sequence). The CDR3 length is 11 residues.

The chain combines TRBV12-3 or TRBV12-4 with TRBJ1-3, with D unresolved. The CDR3 loop spans 15 amino acids. V lost 4 bases, J lost 0 bases, and 10 bases lay in between. The CDR3 sequence is CASSYQRGSGNTIYF. CDR3 nucleotides: TGTGCCAGCAGTTACCAACGGGGCTCTGGAAACACCATATATTTT.

The rearrangement joins TRBV9 to TRBJ1-1; the D is unclear. V dropped 0 bases and J dropped 5 bases, with 11 bases sitting between them. The germline V gene encodes CDR1 SGDLS and CDR2 YYNGEE. The CDR3 covers 14 residues. The CDR3 sequence: CASSVGMGGTEAFF. The CDR3 DNA is TGTGCCAGCAGCGTAGGTATGGGAGGGACTGAAGCTTTCTTT.

This clonotype was observed a handful of times. This chain uses TRBV7-8 with TRBJ2-7; 7 bases are shared with TRBD1. The CDR3 runs 15 residues. Germline V gene data show CDR1 as SGHVS and CDR2 as FQNEAQ. With 2 bases clipped from V and 3 bases from J, the junction kept 7 bases outside the gene matches. This CDR3 is CASSLSPRGYYEQYF. The CDR3 coding sequence is TGTGCCAGCAGCTTAAGCCCCAGGGGGTACTACGAGCAGTACTTC.

In this sample, this clonotype turned up many times. The rearrangement joins TRBV10-3 to TRBJ1-4; TRBD1 might be the D (5 bases). Trimming took off 6 bases at V and 0 bases at J, with 8 bases between the two ends. Germline-derived CDR1 and CDR2 are ENHRY and SYGVKD. The CDR3 totals 14 residues. CDR3 sequence reads: CAISPTATNEKLFF. The CDR3 bases are TGTGCCATCAGCCCGACAGCAACTAATGAAAAACTGTTTTTT.

The rearrangement joins TRBV12-3 or TRBV12-4 to TRBJ1-6, with 8 bases lining up with TRBD1. V shed 6 bases and J 5 bases; nucleotides not matched to a gene: 9. The CDR3 sequence is 16 residues long. CDR3 nucleotide sequence: TGTGCCAGCAGCTCCAGGACAGGGCAGAATAATTCACCCCTCCACTTT. This translates into CASSSRTGQNNSPLHF.

This clonotype was seen at least ten times. The V and J genes are TRBV7-2 and TRBJ1-5; D remains unclear. Germline V CDR1 and CDR2: SGHTA, FQGNSA. The length of the CDR3 is 15 residues. Deletions cut 0 bases from V and 1 base from J, with 7 bases between. CDR3 sequence reads: CASSLARQSNQPQHF. In nucleotides, the CDR3 is TGTGCCAGCAGCTTAGCTCGTCAGAGCAATCAGCCCCAGCATTTT. The full variable domain, its missing parts supplied by reference TRBV7-2 and TRBJ1-5, is GAGVSQSPSNKVTEKGKDVELRCDPISGHTALYWYRQSLGQGLEFLIYFQGNSAPDKSGLPSDRFSAERTGGSVSTLTIQRTQQEDSAVYLCASSLARQSNQPQHFGDGTRLSIL.

V and J are TRBV5-4 and TRBJ1-6, with 7 nucleotides matching TRBD1. This CDR3 spans 14 amino acids. The trim removed 4 bases at V and 10 bases at J, leaving 8 bases unmatched. Germline assignment: CDR1 SGHNT and CDR2 YYREEE (reference sequence). CDR3 residues: CASSVTGYRSPLHF. In DNA, the CDR3 is TGTGCCAGCAGCGTGACAGGGTACCGGTCACCCCTCCACTTT.

The J gene is TRBJ2-7, the V gene TRBV7-9; 7 bases match TRBD1. V shed 6 bases and J 3 bases; nucleotides not matched to a gene: 11. The CDR3 spans 15 residues. CDR1 and CDR2 from the germline V gene are SEHNR and FQNEAQ (reference sequence). CDR3 DNA sequence: TGTGCCAGCAGTACAGCGCCGGGACAGAACTACGAGCAGTACTTC. Its translation is CASSTAPGQNYEQYF.

To note about this clonotype: At one end, the junction sequence differs from germline, possibly due to a read error. CDR3 loop: CASGQGQITEELLF. In DNA, the CDR3 is TGTGCCAGCGGACAGGGACAGATCACCGAGGAGCTGCTTTTT. J is TRBJ2-2 and V is TRBV2, with 8 bases identical to TRBD1. Germline loops: CDR1 SNHLY, CDR2 FYNNEI. This CDR3 contains 14 residues.

The CDR3 DNA is TGTGCCAGCACCCCCGGGGCTCACTATGGCTACACCTTC. Protein: CASTPGAHYGYTF. This chain uses TRBV12-3 or TRBV12-4 with TRBJ1-2, with TRBD1 as a possible D gene (5 bases). The CDR3 sequence is 13 residues long. V was clipped by 7 bases and J by 3 bases, with 12 bases between them.

This clonotype was detected many times. A read error may produce the germline difference seen at one junction end. This chain uses TRBV24-1 with TRBJ1-5, with D tentatively TRBD1 (5 bases). The CDR3 covers 13 residues. The germline V gene has CDR1 KGHDR and CDR2 SFDVKD. The CDR3 here is CASSDREGQPQHF. The CDR3 region has the DNA TGTGCCAGCAGTGACAGAGAAGGTCAGCCCCAGCATTTT.

By sample share, this clonotype is medium-sized (0.01 to 0.1%). The V gene is TRBV10-3, the J gene TRBJ2-5; D is undetermined. CDR3 size: 11 residues. Trimming removed 10 bases at V and 0 bases at J, with 6 bases between. CDR1 and CDR2 from the germline V gene are ENHRY and SYGVKD. The CDR3 reads CATRNQETQYF. The CDR3 DNA reads as TGTGCCACTCGGAACCAAGAGACCCAGTACTTC.

This clonotype was recorded a few times. This chain links TRBV25-1 with TRBJ2-7; D is unresolved. Germline loops: CDR1 MGHDK, CDR2 SYGVNS. The CDR3 is 15 residues long. The V end lost 5 bases, the J end lost 2 bases, and 16 bases lay between the germline ends. The CDR3 nucleotides are TGTGCCAGCAGTTTATTCCGCAGCGAGCCCTACGAGCAGTACTTC. This gives the protein CASSLFRSEPYEQYF.

V usage is TRBV25-1 and J usage is TRBJ2-2; no definite D call. The CDR3 sequence is 16 residues long. Germline loops: CDR1 MGHDK, CDR2 SYGVNS. V lost 4 bases, J lost 5 bases, and 17 bases lay in between. The CDR3 bases are TGTGCCAGCAGTGTGGGCCTAGATCGGCGGACCGGGGAGCTGTTTTTT. It codes for CASSVGLDRRTGELFF.

This clonotype was picked up a small number of times. This sequence joins TRBV6-1 and TRBJ2-2, with 7 bases lining up with TRBD1. The germline gives CDR1 MNHNS, CDR2 SASEGT. CDR3 length: 15 residues. V shed 6 bases and J 2 bases; nucleotides not matched to a gene: 6. The CDR3 loop reads CASSLTGDNTGELFF. The CDR3 nucleotides read TGTGCCAGCAGCCTAACAGGGGACAACACCGGGGAGCTGTTTTTT.

V and J are TRBV25-1 and TRBJ1-6; TRBD1 agrees at 7 bases. This CDR3 spans 14 amino acids. Germline CDR1 MGHDK, CDR2 SYGVNS. V shed 4 bases and J 9 bases; nucleotides not matched to a gene: 6. The CDR3 bases are TGTGCCAGCAGTGGGGGAGGGGGCACTTCACCCCTCCACTTT. This sequence encodes CASSGGGGTSPLHF.

The genes are TRBV7-3 and TRBJ2-2; 7 nucleotides match TRBD2. The germline V gene encodes CDR1 SGHTA and CDR2 FQGTGA. The CDR3 extends over 15 amino acids. The trim removed 5 bases at V and 3 bases at J, leaving 6 bases unmatched. Here the CDR3 reads CASSHGRGDTGELFF. In DNA form, the CDR3 reads TGTGCCAGCAGCCACGGCCGGGGGGACACCGGGGAGCTGTTTTTT.

V and J are TRBV20-1 and TRBJ2-5; TRBD1 might be the D (6 bases). The CDR3 runs 12 residues. In germline, CDR1 is DFQATT, CDR2 SNEGSKA (reference sequence). V lost 6 bases, J lost 4 bases, and 12 bases lay in between. The CDR3 is CSAIQDRETQYF. CDR3 coding DNA: TGCAGTGCCATTCAGGACAGAGAGACCCAGTACTTC.